This T cell receptor (beta chain) derives from a study of T cells in Graves' hyperthyroidism and ophthalmopathy. Those patients with uncontrolled infection, other autoimmune disease, pregnancy or lactation were excluded. Each diagnosis drew on symptoms, thyroxine, TRAb, thyroid ultrasound and orbital computed tomography findings. There were TCR beta CDR3 regions amplified from RNA transcripts. An initial round of RT-PCR targeting the TCR CDR3 relied on the HTBI primer set. TCRdb re-called the multiplex PCR reads with MiXCR, one entry per CDR3 protein. The sample lists hundreds of thousands of distinct CDR3 sequences, just under 45% occurring once. In regard to this clonotype: Its antigen remains unidentified. A read error is possible here, since a much larger clone lies one base away.

V was clipped by 10 bases and J by 6 bases; unmatched bases: 12. Germline values: CDR1 ENHRY, CDR2 SYGVKD. The CDR3 consists of 14 residues. The study's findings and limits: Among thyroid clonotypes expanded above 0.001, most also appeared in blood. Ophthalmopathy was separated from stable hyperthyroidism by a 13 V-J model.

The receptor was isolated from an adult man with Graves' disease, either hyperthyroidism or ophthalmopathy (not recorded which). The rearrangement links TRBV10-3 to TRBJ2-7; TRBD2 matches at 10 bases. The sequenced sample consisted of peripheral blood or thyroid tissue (not recorded which). This chain's CDR3 is CANRLAGDVGEQYF. CDR3 bases: TGTGCCAACCGGCTAGCGGGGGATGTTGGCGAGCAGTACTTC.